The 13 T cell receptor beta chains reported below all come from one sample, sequenced in a study of cytomegalovirus exposure and HLA in healthy donors (dated by TCRdb to about 2017). The method was the immunoSEQ multiplex PCR assay. The multiplex PCR relied on a mix of 60 forward primers for TCR Vbeta segments and 13 reverse primers for TCR Jbeta segments. The source is immuneACCESS, and TCRdb retained only in-frame sequences with V and J called. Part of the clones is not carried over; for the studies checked, unresolved V genes explain less than half of this, and the remainder is unexplained. The sample contains 90,000 to 95,000 clones, roughly four fifths of them found a single time. The ten top clones hold about 0.5% of the sample. The material sequenced was PBMCs. Source of these receptors: a man aged 25 to 45 in good health and CMV-seronegative.

V and J are TRBV10-2 and TRBJ2-7; possibly TRBD2 for D (5 bases). The CDR3 is 12 amino acids. V lost 2 bases and J lost 7, with 9 bases in between. Germline values: CDR1 WSHSY, CDR2 SAAADI. The CDR3 coding sequence is TGCGCCAGCAGTGAGACTAGTAGTGAGCAGTACGTC. Protein: CASSETSSEQYV.

The CDR3 sequence: CASSPRDTLADTQYF. The CDR3 nucleotides are TGTGCCAGCAGCCCTCGGGACACTTTGGCAGATACGCAGTATTTT. The chain combines TRBV13 with TRBJ2-3; D might be TRBD1 (6 bases). CDR3 length equals 15 residues. Per germline, CDR1 PRHDT and CDR2 FYEKMQ (reference sequence). Deletions cut 5 bases from V and 4 bases from J, with 16 bases between.

V gene TRBV12-5 combines with J gene TRBJ2-2; tentative D call: TRBD2 (6 bases). From germline, CDR1 is LGHNT and CDR2 FRNRAP. The CDR3 runs to 14 residues. V lost 6 bases and J lost 6, with 14 bases in between. CDR3 sequence (DNA): TGTGCTAGTGGCCGACCCCTAGCGTCCGGGGAGCTGTTTTTT. Amino acids: CASGRPLASGELFF.

The chain uses TRBV6-6 and TRBJ2-7, with TRBD2 matching over 11 bases. Per germline, CDR1 MNHNY and CDR2 SVGAGI (reference sequence). The J segment lost 5 bases and the V segment lost 6 bases, leaving 9 bases of the junction unmatched. This CDR3 spans 15 amino acids. The DNA for the CDR3 is TGTGCCAGCAGCCCACTAGCGGGAGTACAACACGAGCAGTACGTC. It specifies CASSPLAGVQHEQYV.

This clone has just one count. The chain joins TRBV5-4 to TRBJ1-2; D gene unclear. V shed 0 bases and J shed 4 bases, with 7 bases lying between them. This CDR3 is built from 13 residues. Germline CDR1 reads SGHNT; CDR2 reads YYREEE (reference sequence). The CDR3 spells CASSLESSYGYTF. CDR3 sequence (DNA): TGTGCCAGCAGCTTGGAGTCGAGCTATGGCTACACCTTC.

The chain couples TRBV27 to TRBJ1-2; 8 bases align to TRBD1. CDR1 and CDR2 (germline): MNHEY, SMNVEV (reference sequence). The CDR3 sequence is 15 residues long. V was pared by 4 bases and J by 2 bases, with 6 bases of the junction left unmatched. The CDR3 DNA is TGTGCCAGCAGTTCGGGACAGGTGAAGAACTATGGCTACACCTTC. Protein sequence: CASSSGQVKNYGYTF.

The chain combines TRBV9 with TRBJ1-2; the D gene is possibly TRBD1 (6 bases). Trimming stripped 3 bases from V and 4 bases from J, with 16 bases between. This CDR3 contains 15 residues. The germline gives CDR1 SGDLS, CDR2 YYNGEE. CDR3 in amino acids: CASSARGGGSYGYTF. Here the CDR3 DNA reads TGTGCCAGCAGCGCAAGGGGAGGGGGAAGCTATGGCTACACCTTC.

The chain is built from TRBV4-3 and TRBJ1-2; D is ambiguous. V lost 0 bases and J 4 bases, leaving 15 bases between the germline ends. The CDR3 totals 16 residues. Germline V lookup: CDR1 LGHNA, CDR2 YSLEER. The CDR3 bases are TGCGCCAGCAGCCAAGATTGGGCCACTTCCTCCTATGGCTACACCTTC. It specifies CASSQDWATSSYGYTF.

The chain couples TRBV7-6 to TRBJ1-4; tentatively, D is TRBD1 (5 bases). Per germline, CDR1 SGHVS and CDR2 FNYEAQ. The CDR3 covers 15 residues. CDR3 DNA sequence: TGTGCTATTAAGAAAGGAGGGGCCCGTAATGAAAAACTGTTTTTT. Translated, it gives CAIKKGGARNEKLFF.

The chain recombines TRBV7-3 with TRBJ2-5, with D possibly matching TRBD2 (6 bases). V shed 5 bases and J shed 2 bases, with 15 bases lying between them. From germline, CDR1 is SGHTA and CDR2 FQGTGA. This CDR3 has 15 amino acids. This chain's CDR3 is CASSTAGTSQETQYF. The CDR3 DNA sequence: TGTGCCAGCAGCACCGCCGGGACTTCACAAGAGACCCAGTACTTC.

This clone was picked up a small number of times. V and J are TRBV5-6 and TRBJ1-1, with 7 bases identical to TRBD1. CDR1 and CDR2 from the germline V gene are SGHDT and YYEEEE. This CDR3 is built from 11 residues. J was trimmed by 7 bases and V by 7 bases; bases with no gene match: 4. CDR3 in DNA: TGTGCCAGCGGACAGGAACATGAAGCTTTCTTT. Its translation: CASGQEHEAFF.

The chain uses TRBV7-2 and TRBJ1-5, with TRBD1 matching over 7 bases. The CDR3 extends over 14 amino acids. Germline lookup yields CDR1 SGHTA and CDR2 FQGNSA. V lost 5 bases to trimming and J lost 6 bases; unmatched junction nucleotides: 7. This CDR3 is CASSPNRGFQPQHF. The CDR3 nucleotides read TGTGCCAGCAGCCCAAACAGGGGATTTCAGCCCCAGCATTTT.

The chain links TRBV21-1 to TRBJ2-7; the D segment call TRBD1 is taken from the table without a DNA check. TRBV21-1 is an annotated pseudogene. The CDR3 length is 13 residues. Here the CDR3 reads CASSDRGTYEQYV. In DNA, the CDR3 is TGTGCCAGCAGCGACAGGGGAACCTACGAGCAGTACGTC.